The 8 T cell receptor beta chains listed next were all sequenced from one sample in a study of blood T cell repertoires in COVID-19. Sequencing used immunoSEQ multiplex PCR; TCRdb keeps in-frame clones, though not all of them. Among 300,000 or so clones, approximately 90% were seen once, and the ten largest hold 5.5% to 8.5%. The sequenced material came from peripheral blood. The receptors were gathered from a woman aged 25 to 39 who had recovered from COVID-19.

The chain combines TRBV10-3 with TRBJ2-7; 9 bases line up with TRBD1. Germline values: CDR1 ENHRY, CDR2 SYGVKD. Trimming cost V 3 bases and J 0 bases; bases outside gene matches: 15. The CDR3 consists of 19 residues. CDR3 nucleotides: TGTGCCATCAGTGATCACTCCGGGACAGGGCTACCCCTCTCCTACGAGCAGTACTTC. This gives the protein CAISDHSGTGLPLSYEQYF.

The chain joins TRBV7-2 to TRBJ1-1, with D tentatively TRBD1 (6 bases). Germline lookup yields CDR1 SGHTA and CDR2 FQGNSA. Trimming took off 1 base at V and 11 bases at J, with 20 bases between the two ends. This CDR3 has 15 residues. CDR3 DNA: TGTGCCAGCAGCTTAGATCGCACAGGGCGGCTAGGCGCTTTCTTT. It codes for CASSLDRTGRLGAFF.

The rearrangement uses TRBV15 and TRBJ2-1; 7 bases are a match to TRBD2. The J segment lost 5 bases and the V segment lost 8 bases, leaving 15 bases of the junction unmatched. CDR1 and CDR2 from the germline V gene are LNHNV and YYDKDF (reference sequence). The CDR3 consists of 16 residues. In nucleotides, the CDR3 is TGTGCCACCCGAGATCCGAGCGGGAACCTTAACAATGAGCAGTTCTTC. Its translation is CATRDPSGNLNNEQFF. Combining the CDR3 with reference TRBV15 and TRBJ2-1 gives the whole variable domain DAMVIQNPRYQVTQFGKPVTLSCSQTLNHNVMYWYQQKSSQAPKLLFHYYDKDFNNEADTPDNFQSRRPNTSFCFLDIRSPGLGDTAMYLCATRDPSGNLNNEQFFGPGTRLTVL.

The V call is TRBV5-4, the J call TRBJ1-5; D possibly corresponds to TRBD1 (5 bases). This CDR3 has 16 amino acids. V gave up 2 bases and J gave up 2 bases, with 14 bases separating them. Per germline, CDR1 SGHNT and CDR2 YYREEE (reference sequence). The CDR3 is CASSFLAGCCNQPQHF. CDR3 DNA: TGTGCCAGCAGCTTTTTGGCAGGGTGTTGCAATCAGCCCCAGCATTTT.

V usage is TRBV9 and J usage is TRBJ1-1, with D unresolved. This CDR3 has 14 residues. The V gene lost 4 bases and the J gene lost 0 bases, with 10 bases spanning the gap. Looked up from germline, CDR1 is SGDLS and CDR2 is YYNGEE. CDR3 in DNA: TGTGCCAGCAGCCCACAACAGATGAACACTGAAGCTTTCTTT. Amino acids: CASSPQQMNTEAFF.

V usage is TRBV4-3 and J usage is TRBJ1-1, with 7 bases identical to TRBD1. CDR3 length: 15 amino acids. The germline V gene has CDR1 LGHNA and CDR2 YSLEER. J gave up 5 bases and V 4 bases, and 10 bases lay outside the gene matches. CDR3 sequence reads: CASSLSKGGWTEAFF. The CDR3, as DNA: TGCGCCAGCAGCCTTAGCAAAGGGGGCTGGACTGAAGCTTTCTTT.

This clone was seen a few times. The chain carries TRBV27 and TRBJ1-2; maybe TRBD1 (5 bases). From germline, CDR1 is MNHEY and CDR2 SMNVEV (reference sequence). The ends were cut back, 8 bases at V and 3 bases at J, with 10 bases in the middle. This CDR3 is built from 12 residues. CDR3 in DNA: TGTGCCAGCTCCCGGGGGGACTATGGCTACACCTTC. Its translation is CASSRGDYGYTF.

The DNA of the CDR3 is TGTGCCATCAAAGAAATAGCGGGACCCTACAATGAGCAGTTCTTC. This encodes CAIKEIAGPYNEQFF. The chain employs TRBV10-3 and TRBJ2-1, with 8 nucleotides matching TRBD2. The CDR3 runs to 15 residues. V lost 7 bases to trimming and J lost 2 bases; unmatched junction nucleotides: 7. Germline CDR1 reads ENHRY; CDR2 reads SYGVKD.